The clone carrying this T cell receptor beta chain was seen at least ten times. No antigen is known for it. This sample was included in a study of spatial heterogeneity in lung cancer. Study results and limitations: Resection saw ubiquitous expanded tumor TCRs appear in blood more than follow-up did.

This CDR3 has 15 amino acids. Germline CDR1 and CDR2: SGHNT and YYREEE (reference sequence). V shed 0 bases, J shed 5 bases, and the junction held 5 bases outside the gene matches. Time point noted: sample taken at primary tumor resection. Whole RNA, isolated from tumor, nontumor lung or frozen PBMC, was sequenced without prior sorting. There were approximately 69 donors, all of them untreated patients with early-stage non-small cell lung cancer. TCRdb itself ran the 5' RACE reads through MiXCR, one entry per CDR3 protein. The sample lists more than 30,000 distinct CDR3 sequences, less than 5.5% occurring once.

V usage is TRBV5-4 and J usage is TRBJ1-2; 9 bases fit TRBD1. The TCR originated in a female donor with early-stage non-small cell lung cancer. Specimen: PBMCs, collected at surgery. CDR3 in DNA: TGTGCCAGCAGCTTGGGGGGACAGGGAGAGTATGGCTACACCTTC. It is translated as CASSLGGQGEYGYTF.